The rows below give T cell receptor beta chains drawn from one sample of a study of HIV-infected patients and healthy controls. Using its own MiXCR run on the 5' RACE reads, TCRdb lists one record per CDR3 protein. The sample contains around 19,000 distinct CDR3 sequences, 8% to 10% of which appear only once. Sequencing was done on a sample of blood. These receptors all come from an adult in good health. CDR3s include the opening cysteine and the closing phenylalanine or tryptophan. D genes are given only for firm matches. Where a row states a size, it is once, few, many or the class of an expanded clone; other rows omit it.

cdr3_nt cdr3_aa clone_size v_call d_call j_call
TGTGCCAGCGCAGGACAGGATCGCGGCTACACCTTC CASAGQDRGYTF - TRBV12-3/TRBV12-4 TRBD1 TRBJ1-2
TGTGCCAGTAGTATGCAGTATAGCAATCAGCCCCAGCATTTT CASSMQYSNQPQHF - TRBV19 - TRBJ1-5
TGCGCCAGCAGCCAAAACCCTAGCGGGGGGGCAGATACGCAGTATTTT CASSQNPSGGADTQYF medium-sized TRBV4-3 TRBD2 TRBJ2-3
TGTGCCAGCAGTCCCGACTTGGGGGGCGACAATGAGCAGTTCTTC CASSPDLGGDNEQFF medium-sized TRBV12-3/TRBV12-4 - TRBJ2-1
TGTGCCAGCAGTTTGTCGGGAAGTTTTTACGAGCAGTACTTC CASSLSGSFYEQYF medium-sized TRBV11-2 - TRBJ2-7
TGCGCCAGCAGCCAAGAACCGGGAGCGGGGACCCAGTACTTC CASSQEPGAGTQYF many TRBV4-3 - TRBJ2-5
TGTGCCAGCAGTTACAGGACAGGGGACCACTATGGCTACACCTTC CASSYRTGDHYGYTF many TRBV6-5 TRBD1 TRBJ1-2
TGTGCCAGCAGAGACAGTAGCACAGATACGCAGTATTTT CASRDSSTDTQYF many TRBV6-6 - TRBJ2-3
TGCAGTGCTAGTCCGCCGTTGGGCAGGGGAGTCACAGATACGCAGTATTTT CSASPPLGRGVTDTQYF many TRBV20-1 - TRBJ2-3
TGTGCCAGCAAACTAGCGGGAGTGCAGCACAATGAGCAGTTCTTC CASKLAGVQHNEQFF medium-sized TRBV28 TRBD2 TRBJ2-1
TGTGCCAGCAAATTGAGTCAGGGGACGAACACTGAAGCTTTCTTT CASKLSQGTNTEAFF many TRBV6-1 - TRBJ1-1
TGTGCCAGCATGCGGGGGCGGTCTGAAGCTTTCTTT CASMRGRSEAFF - TRBV12-3/TRBV12-4 - TRBJ1-1
TGTGCCAGCAGTTCGATGCAGGGGAATTTCTACGAGCAGTACTTC CASSSMQGNFYEQYF many TRBV6-6 - TRBJ2-7
TGTGCCACCCCGCGGGACAGTTATCAGCCCCAGCATTTT CATPRDSYQPQHF many TRBV6-2/TRBV6-3 TRBD1 TRBJ1-5
TGTGCCAGCAGGATGGGATTCATGAACACTGAAGCTTTCTTT CASRMGFMNTEAFF many TRBV3-1 - TRBJ1-1
TGTGCCAGCAGCCAAAACCTAGCGGGAGGGCTTTTCACAGATACGCAGTATTTT CASSQNLAGGLFTDTQYF few TRBV3-1 TRBD2 TRBJ2-3
TGTGCCAGCAGCTTGCAGGGGACAGTTCAGAGCACCATATATTTT CASSLQGTVQSTIYF medium-sized TRBV7-2 TRBD1 TRBJ1-3
TGTGCCAGCAGCCGGAGAGTAGCCTACGAGCAGTACTTC CASSRRVAYEQYF few TRBV6-5 - TRBJ2-7
TGCAGTGCGGAGACAGGGCGGAACAATGAGCAGTTCTTC CSAETGRNNEQFF many TRBV20-1 TRBD1 TRBJ2-1
TGTGCCATCAACGACGGGGGCTCTGGAAACACCATATATTTT CAINDGGSGNTIYF many TRBV10-3 - TRBJ1-3
TGTGCCAGCAGCGAAGCGGGGGGCGACACAGATACGCAGTATTTT CASSEAGGDTDTQYF medium-sized TRBV11-2 TRBD2 TRBJ2-3
TGCGCCAGCAGCCCAGGGACTCGAACATACAATGAGCAGTTCTTC CASSPGTRTYNEQFF many TRBV4-1 - TRBJ2-1
TGTGCCAGCAGTTACTCGGGGAGCTCCTACGAGCAGTACTTC CASSYSGSSYEQYF medium-sized TRBV6-6 - TRBJ2-7
TGCGCCAGCAGCTCCCTAGCGGGGGGGCCAGAAAAAGAGCAGTTCTTC CASSSLAGGPEKEQFF few TRBV5-1 TRBD2 TRBJ2-1
TGTGCCTGGAGTGCGGGACAGGGTACTGGCTACACCTTC CAWSAGQGTGYTF many TRBV30 TRBD1 TRBJ1-2
TGCAGTGCAAAGGACACTTCCTCTGGAAACACCATATATTTT CSAKDTSSGNTIYF many TRBV20-1 - TRBJ1-3
TGTGCCAGCAGCCAACAGAACACAGATACGCAGTATTTT CASSQQNTDTQYF - TRBV4-2 - TRBJ2-3
TGCAGCGTTGAAGAGGTGTCTGAAGCTTTCTTT CSVEEVSEAFF many TRBV29-1 - TRBJ1-1
TGTGCCACCGTCGAGGGACACGAAGCTTTCTTT CATVEGHEAFF few TRBV19 - TRBJ1-1
TGCGCCAGCAGCTTCGACAGGGCTAATTCCGGGGAGCTGTTTTTT CASSFDRANSGELFF many TRBV5-1 TRBD1 TRBJ2-2